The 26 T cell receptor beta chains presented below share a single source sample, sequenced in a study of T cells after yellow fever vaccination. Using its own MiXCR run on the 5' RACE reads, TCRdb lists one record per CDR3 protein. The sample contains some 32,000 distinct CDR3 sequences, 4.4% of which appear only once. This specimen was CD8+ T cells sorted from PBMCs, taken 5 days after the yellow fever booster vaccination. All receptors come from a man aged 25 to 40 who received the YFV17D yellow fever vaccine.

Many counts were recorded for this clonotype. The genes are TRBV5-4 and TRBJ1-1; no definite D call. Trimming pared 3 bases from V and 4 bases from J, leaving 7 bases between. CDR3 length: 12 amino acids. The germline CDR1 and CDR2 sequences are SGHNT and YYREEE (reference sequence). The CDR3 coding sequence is TGTGCCAGCAGCTCCGGGTCCACTGAAGCTTTCTTT. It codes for CASSSGSTEAFF.

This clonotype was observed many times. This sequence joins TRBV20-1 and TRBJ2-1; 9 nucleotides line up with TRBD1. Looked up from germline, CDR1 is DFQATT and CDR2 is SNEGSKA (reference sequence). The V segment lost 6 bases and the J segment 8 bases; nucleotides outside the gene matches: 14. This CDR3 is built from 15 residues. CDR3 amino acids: CSADTGGWSYDEQFF. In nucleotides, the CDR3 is TGCAGTGCAGATACAGGGGGCTGGTCTTACGATGAGCAGTTCTTC.

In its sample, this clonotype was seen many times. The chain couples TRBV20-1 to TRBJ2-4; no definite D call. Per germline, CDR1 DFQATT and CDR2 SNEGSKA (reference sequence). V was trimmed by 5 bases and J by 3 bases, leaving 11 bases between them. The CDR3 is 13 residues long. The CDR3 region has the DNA TGCAGTGCTCAGAAAATCGGCAAAAACATTCAGTACTTC. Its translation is CSAQKIGKNIQYF.

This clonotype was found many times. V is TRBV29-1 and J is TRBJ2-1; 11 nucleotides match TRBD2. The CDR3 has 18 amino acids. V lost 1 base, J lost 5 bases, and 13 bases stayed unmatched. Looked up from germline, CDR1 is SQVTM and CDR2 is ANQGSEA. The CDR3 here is CSVEGRELAGGPNNEQFF. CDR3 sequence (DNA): TGCAGCGTTGAAGGAAGGGAGCTAGCGGGAGGCCCCAACAATGAGCAGTTCTTC.

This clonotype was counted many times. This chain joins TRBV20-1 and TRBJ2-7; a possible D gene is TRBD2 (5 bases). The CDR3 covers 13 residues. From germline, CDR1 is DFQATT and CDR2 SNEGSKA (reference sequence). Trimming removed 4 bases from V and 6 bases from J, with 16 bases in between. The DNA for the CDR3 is TGCAGTGCTATCCCACCGGGATCTCTCGAGCAGTACTTC. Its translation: CSAIPPGSLEQYF.

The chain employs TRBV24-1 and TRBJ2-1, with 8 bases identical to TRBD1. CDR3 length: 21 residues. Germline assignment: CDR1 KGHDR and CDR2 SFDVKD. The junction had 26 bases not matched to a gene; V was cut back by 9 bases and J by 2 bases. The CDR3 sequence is CATFYLFWTGTDGKPYNEQFF. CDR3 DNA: TGTGCCACCTTTTATTTGTTCTGGACAGGGACGGACGGGAAACCCTACAATGAGCAGTTCTTC.

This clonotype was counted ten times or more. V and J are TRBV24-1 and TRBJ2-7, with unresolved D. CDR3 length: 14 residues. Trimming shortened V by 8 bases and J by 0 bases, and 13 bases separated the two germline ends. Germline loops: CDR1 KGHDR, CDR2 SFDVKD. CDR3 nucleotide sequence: TGTGCCACCAACTCGACAAAGAGCTCCTACGAGCAGTACTTC. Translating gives CATNSTKSSYEQYF.

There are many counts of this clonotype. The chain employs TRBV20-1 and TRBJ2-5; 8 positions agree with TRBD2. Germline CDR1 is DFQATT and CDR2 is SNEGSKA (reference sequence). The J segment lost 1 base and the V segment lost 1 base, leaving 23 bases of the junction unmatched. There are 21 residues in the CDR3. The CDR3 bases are TGCAGTGCTAGAGGGGCCCCGAATAGCGGGGAGCGAGAAGACTTCCAAGAGACCCAGTACTTC. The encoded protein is CSARGAPNSGEREDFQETQYF.

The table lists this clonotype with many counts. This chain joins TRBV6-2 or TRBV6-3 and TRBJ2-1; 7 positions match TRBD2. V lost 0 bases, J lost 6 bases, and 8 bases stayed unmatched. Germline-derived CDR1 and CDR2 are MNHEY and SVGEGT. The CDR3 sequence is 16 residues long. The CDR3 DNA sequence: TGTGCCAGCAGTTACTCGATAGGGGAGCGGGGCAATGAGCAGTTCTTC. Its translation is CASSYSIGERGNEQFF.

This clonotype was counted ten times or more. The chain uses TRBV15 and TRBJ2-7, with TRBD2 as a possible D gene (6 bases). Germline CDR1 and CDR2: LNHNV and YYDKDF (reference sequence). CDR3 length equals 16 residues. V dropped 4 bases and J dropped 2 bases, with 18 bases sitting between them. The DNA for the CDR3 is TGTGCCACCAGCAAACGTGCTCGGACTACTACCTACGAGCAGTACTTC. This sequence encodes CATSKRARTTTYEQYF.

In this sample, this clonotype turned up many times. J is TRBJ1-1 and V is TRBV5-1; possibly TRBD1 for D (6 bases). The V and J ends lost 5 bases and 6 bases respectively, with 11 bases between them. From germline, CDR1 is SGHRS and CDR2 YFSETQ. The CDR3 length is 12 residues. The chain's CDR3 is CASRGGGPEAFF. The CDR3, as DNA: TGCGCCAGCAGGGGGGGGGGCCCTGAAGCTTTCTTT.

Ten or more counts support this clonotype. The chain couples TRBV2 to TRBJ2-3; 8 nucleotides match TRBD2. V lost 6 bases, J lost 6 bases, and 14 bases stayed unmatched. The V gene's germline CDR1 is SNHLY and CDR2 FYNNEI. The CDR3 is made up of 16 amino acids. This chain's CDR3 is CASRDLSGDLRDTQYF. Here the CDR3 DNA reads TGTGCCAGCAGAGACCTTAGCGGGGACTTAAGGGATACGCAGTATTTT.

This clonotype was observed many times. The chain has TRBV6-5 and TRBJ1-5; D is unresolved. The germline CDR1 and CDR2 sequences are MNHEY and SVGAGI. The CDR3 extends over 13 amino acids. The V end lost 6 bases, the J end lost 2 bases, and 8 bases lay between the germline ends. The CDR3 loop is CASRALGNQPQHF. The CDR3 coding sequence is TGTGCCAGCAGAGCGTTGGGCAATCAGCCCCAGCATTTT.

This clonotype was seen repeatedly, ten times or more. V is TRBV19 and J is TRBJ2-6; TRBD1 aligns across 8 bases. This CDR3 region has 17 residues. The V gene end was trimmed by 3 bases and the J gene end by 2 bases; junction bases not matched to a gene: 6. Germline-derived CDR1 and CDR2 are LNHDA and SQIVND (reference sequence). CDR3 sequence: CASSMQGATPGANVLTF. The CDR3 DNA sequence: TGTGCCAGTAGTATGCAGGGGGCTACCCCTGGGGCCAACGTCCTGACTTTC.

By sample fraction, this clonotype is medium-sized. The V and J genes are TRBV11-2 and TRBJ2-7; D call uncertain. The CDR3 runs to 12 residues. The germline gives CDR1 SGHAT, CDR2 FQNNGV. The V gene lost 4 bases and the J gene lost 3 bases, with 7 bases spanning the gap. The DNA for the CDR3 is TGTGCCAGCAGCTCACGCCACTACGAGCAGTACTTC. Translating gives CASSSRHYEQYF.

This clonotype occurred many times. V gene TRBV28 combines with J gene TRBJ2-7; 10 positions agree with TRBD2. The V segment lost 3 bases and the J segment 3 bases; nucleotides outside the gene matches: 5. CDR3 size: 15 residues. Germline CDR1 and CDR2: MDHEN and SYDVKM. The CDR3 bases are TGTGCCAGCAGTTTTTTAGCGGGAGGCCGCTACGAGCAGTACTTC. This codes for CASSFLAGGRYEQYF.

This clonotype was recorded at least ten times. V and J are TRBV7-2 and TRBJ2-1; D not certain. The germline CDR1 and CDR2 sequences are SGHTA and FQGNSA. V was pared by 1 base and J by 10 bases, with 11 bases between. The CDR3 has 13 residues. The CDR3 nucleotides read TGTGCCAGCAGCTTAGGGAGTTGGGTGGAGCAGTTCTTC. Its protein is CASSLGSWVEQFF.

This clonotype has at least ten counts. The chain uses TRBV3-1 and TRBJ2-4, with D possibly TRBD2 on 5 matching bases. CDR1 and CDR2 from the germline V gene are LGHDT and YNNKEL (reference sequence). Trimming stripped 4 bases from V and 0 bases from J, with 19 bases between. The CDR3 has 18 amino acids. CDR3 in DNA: TGTGCCAGCAGCCGCGGGTACTTTGGATTCGGAGCCAAAAACATTCAGTACTTC. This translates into CASSRGYFGFGAKNIQYF.

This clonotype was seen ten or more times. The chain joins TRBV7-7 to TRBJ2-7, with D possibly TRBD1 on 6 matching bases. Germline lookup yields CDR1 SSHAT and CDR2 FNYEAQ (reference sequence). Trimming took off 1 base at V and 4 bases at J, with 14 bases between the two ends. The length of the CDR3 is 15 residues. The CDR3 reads CASSLGPSQGYEQYF. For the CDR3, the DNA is TGTGCCAGCAGCTTAGGTCCCTCACAGGGATACGAGCAGTACTTC.

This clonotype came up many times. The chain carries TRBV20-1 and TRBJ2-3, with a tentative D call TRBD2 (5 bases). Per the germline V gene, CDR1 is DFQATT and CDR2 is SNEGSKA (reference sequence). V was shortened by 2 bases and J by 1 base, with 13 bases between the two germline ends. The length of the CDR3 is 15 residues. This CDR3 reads CSARLLSRGTDTQYF. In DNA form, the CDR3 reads TGCAGTGCTAGACTCCTCTCGCGGGGCACAGATACGCAGTATTTT.

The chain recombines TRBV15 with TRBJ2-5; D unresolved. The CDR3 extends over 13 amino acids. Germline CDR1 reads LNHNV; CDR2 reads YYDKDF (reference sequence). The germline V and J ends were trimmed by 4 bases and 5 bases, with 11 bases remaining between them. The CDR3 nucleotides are TGTGCCACCAGCAATCCCCCAGAGGAGACCCAGTACTTC. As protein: CATSNPPEETQYF.

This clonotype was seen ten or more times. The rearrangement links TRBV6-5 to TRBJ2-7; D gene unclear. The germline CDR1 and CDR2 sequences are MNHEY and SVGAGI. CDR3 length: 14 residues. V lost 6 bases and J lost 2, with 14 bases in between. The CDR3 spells CASSLGSGAYEQYF. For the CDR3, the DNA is TGTGCCAGCAGCCTCGGTAGTGGCGCCTACGAGCAGTACTTC.

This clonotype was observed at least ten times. The CDR3 DNA reads TGTGCCACCGGGGCCATCTCCGAGCAGTACTTC. Protein sequence: CATGAISEQYF. The chain links TRBV2 to TRBJ2-7; D possibly uses TRBD1 or TRBD2 (5 bases each). The V gene lost 10 bases and the J gene lost 6 bases, with 13 bases spanning the gap. This CDR3 contains 11 residues. Germline V gene lookup returns CDR1 SNHLY and CDR2 FYNNEI.

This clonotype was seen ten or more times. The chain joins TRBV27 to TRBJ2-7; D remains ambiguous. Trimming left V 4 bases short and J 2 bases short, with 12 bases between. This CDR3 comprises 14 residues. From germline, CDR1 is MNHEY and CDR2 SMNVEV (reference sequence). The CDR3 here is CASSSPDLAYEQYF. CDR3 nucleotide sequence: TGTGCCAGCAGTTCCCCGGACCTTGCCTACGAGCAGTACTTC.

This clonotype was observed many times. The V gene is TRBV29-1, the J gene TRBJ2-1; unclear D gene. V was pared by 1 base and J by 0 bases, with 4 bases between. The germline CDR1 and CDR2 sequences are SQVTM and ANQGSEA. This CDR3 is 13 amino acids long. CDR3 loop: CSVEASSYNEQFF. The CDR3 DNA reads TGCAGCGTTGAAGCGAGCTCCTACAATGAGCAGTTCTTC.

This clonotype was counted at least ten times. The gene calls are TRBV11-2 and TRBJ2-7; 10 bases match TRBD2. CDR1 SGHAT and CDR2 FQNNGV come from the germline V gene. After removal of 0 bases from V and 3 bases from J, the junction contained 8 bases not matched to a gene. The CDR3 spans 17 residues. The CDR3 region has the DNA TGTGCCAGCAGCTTAGATCCGGGGACTAGCGTACACTACGAGCAGTACTTC. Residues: CASSLDPGTSVHYEQYF. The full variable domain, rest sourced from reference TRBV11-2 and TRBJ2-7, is EAGVAQSPRYKIIEKRQSVAFWCNPISGHATLYWYQQILGQGPKLLIQFQNNGVVDDSQLPKDRFSAERLKGVDSTLKIQPAKLEDSAVYLCASSLDPGTSVHYEQYFGPGTRLTVT.